This T cell receptor (beta chain) stems from a study of T cells in Graves' hyperthyroidism and ophthalmopathy. It was considered stable Graves' hyperthyroidism when ophthalmopathy did not progress within 18 months. Patients aged 18 to 65 had newly diagnosed hyperthyroidism that had lasted under 2 months. Orbital computed tomography, thyroid ultrasound, serum thyroxine and TRAb, and clinical symptoms together informed the diagnoses. Out of roughly 9.1 ml of fresh peripheral blood came the PBMCs. Germline CDR1 is MNHNS and CDR2 is SASEGT. CDR3 length: 11 amino acids. V dropped 5 bases and J dropped 5 bases, with 5 bases sitting between them. This clonotype was seen only a few times. RNA transcripts served as the template for amplifying TCR beta CDR3 regions. HTBI primers were employed in a first-round RT-PCR of the TCR CDR3. MiXCR was run by TCRdb on the multiplex PCR reads, yielding one entry per CDR3 protein. The table records more than 500,000 distinct CDR3 sequences, 14% of them present only once.

The clonotype comes from a woman aged 40 to 50 with Graves' hyperthyroidism. The sequencing sample was made of blood. The chain has TRBV6-1 and TRBJ2-3; D gene ambiguous. The CDR3 DNA reads as TGTGCCAGCAGTCGCAAAGATACGCAGTATTTT. Encoded protein: CASSRKDTQYF.